This TCR beta chain was captured by sequencing in a study of blood T cells in healthy people across ages. The CDR3 sequence is 17 residues long. Losses at the gene ends were 4 bases for V and 2 bases for J; bases not matched to a gene: 13. From germline, CDR1 is SGHRS and CDR2 YFSETQ. Each individual donor underwent a draw of 8 to 10 milliliters of peripheral blood. With a J-beta primer mix and a sample-barcoded 5' primer, a second PCR ran roughly 7 to 11 cycles. Every cDNA was tagged by a template-switch adaptor with 12 random nucleotides. MiXCR, applied by TCRdb to the 5' RACE reads, yields one record per CDR3 protein. The repertoire holds 850,000 to 1,300,000 distinct CDR3 sequences, with 40% to 50% as singletons.

The chain links TRBV5-1 to TRBJ2-7; 9 positions agree with TRBD1. The sequence came from a woman aged 55-70 years in good health. Sequenced sample: blood. This CDR3 reads CASSVYNRGQGTYEQYF. CDR3 nucleotides: TGCGCCAGCAGCGTCTACAATAGGGGACAGGGTACCTACGAGCAGTACTTC. Together with reference TRBV5-1 and TRBJ2-7, the CDR3 gives the full variable domain: KAGVTQTPRYLIKTRGQQVTLSCSPISGHRSVSWYQQTPGQGLQFLFEYFSETQRNKGNFPGRFSGRQFSNSRSEMNVSTLELGDSALYLCASSVYNRGQGTYEQYFGPGTRLTVT.